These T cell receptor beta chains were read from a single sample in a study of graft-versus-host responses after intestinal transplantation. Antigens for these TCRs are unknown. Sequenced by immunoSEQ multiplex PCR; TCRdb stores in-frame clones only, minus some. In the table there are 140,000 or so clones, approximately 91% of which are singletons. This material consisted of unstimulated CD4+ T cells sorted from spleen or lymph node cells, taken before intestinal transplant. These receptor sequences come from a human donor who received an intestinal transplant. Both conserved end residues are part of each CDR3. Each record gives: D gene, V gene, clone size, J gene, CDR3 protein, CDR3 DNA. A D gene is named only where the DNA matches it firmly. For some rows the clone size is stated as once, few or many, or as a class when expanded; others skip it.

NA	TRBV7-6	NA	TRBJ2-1	CASSLQDPNEQFF	TGTGCCAGCAGCTTACAGGACCCCAATGAGCAGTTCTTC
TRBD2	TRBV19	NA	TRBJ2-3	CASSIGAGAIDTQYF	TGTGCCAGTAGTATAGGTGCGGGAGCGATAGATACGCAGTATTTT
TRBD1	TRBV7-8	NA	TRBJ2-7	CASSLATGQPYYEQYF	TGTGCCAGCAGCTTAGCGACGGGACAGCCATACTACGAGCAGTACTTC
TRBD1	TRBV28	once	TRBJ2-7	CAASNGGQGFYEQYF	TGTGCCGCCTCTAACGGGGGACAGGGGTTCTACGAGCAGTACTTC
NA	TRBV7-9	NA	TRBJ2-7	CASSQIKGSSYEQYF	TGTGCCAGCAGCCAAATCAAGGGGAGCTCCTACGAGCAGTACTTC
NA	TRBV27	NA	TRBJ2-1	CASSLQLWDEQFF	TGTGCCAGCAGTTTACAGCTGTGGGATGAGCAGTTCTTC
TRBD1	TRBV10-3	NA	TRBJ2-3	CAISTGQGIIWTDTQYF	TGTGCCATCAGCACGGGACAGGGGATAATATGGACAGATACGCAGTATTTT
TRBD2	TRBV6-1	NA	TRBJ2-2	CASSGPLAGGPGELFF	TGTGCCAGCAGTGGCCCCCTAGCGGGAGGACCCGGGGAGCTGTTTTTT
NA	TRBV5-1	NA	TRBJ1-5	CASSLAVNQPQHF	TGCGCCAGCAGCTTGGCAGTTAATCAGCCCCAGCATTTT
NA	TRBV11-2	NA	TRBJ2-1	CASSPGGHSGSIPYNEQFF	TGTGCCAGCAGCCCCGGGGGCCATAGCGGATCGATACCTTACAATGAGCAGTTCTTC
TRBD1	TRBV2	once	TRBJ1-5	CASTLTGGSQPQHF	TGTGCCAGCACCTTGACAGGGGGTAGTCAGCCCCAGCATTTT
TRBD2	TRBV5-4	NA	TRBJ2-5	CASSPRGSGRAKTQYF	TGTGCCAGCAGCCCCCGGGGTAGCGGGAGGGCAAAGACCCAGTACTTC
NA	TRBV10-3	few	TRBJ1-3	CAISGTDSGNTIYF	TGTGCCATCAGTGGGACAGACTCTGGAAACACCATATATTTT
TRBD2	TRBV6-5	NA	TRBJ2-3	CASSLTGTSGTDTQYF	TGTGCCAGCAGTTTGACCGGGACTAGCGGCACAGATACGCAGTATTTT
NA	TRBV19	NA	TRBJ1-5	CASSPPFEAVQPQHF	TGTGCCAGTAGTCCTCCGTTCGAGGCGGTTCAGCCCCAGCATTTT
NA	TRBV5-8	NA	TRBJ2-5	CASSLFVRGPETQYF	TGTGCCAGCAGCTTGTTTGTTCGAGGGCCAGAGACCCAGTACTTC
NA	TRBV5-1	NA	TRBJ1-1	CASSLGTDYFEAFF	TGCGCCAGCAGCTTGGGGACAGATTATTTTGAAGCTTTCTTT
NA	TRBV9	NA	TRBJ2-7	CASSLSWGQSYEQYF	TGTGCCAGCAGCCTAAGTTGGGGTCAGTCCTACGAGCAGTACTTC
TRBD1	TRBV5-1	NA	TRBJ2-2	CASSGTGLNTGELFF	TGCGCCAGCAGCGGGACAGGGCTTAACACCGGGGAGCTGTTTTTT
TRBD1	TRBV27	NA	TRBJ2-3	CASTRTGLEDTQYF	TGTGCCAGCACCCGGACAGGGCTTGAGGATACGCAGTATTTT
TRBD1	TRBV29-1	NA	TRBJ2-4	CSVEAGGKNIQYF	TGCAGCGTTGAAGCAGGGGGAAAAAACATTCAGTACTTC
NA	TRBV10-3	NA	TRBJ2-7	CAISAAGFEQYF	TGTGCCATCAGTGCGGCAGGGTTCGAGCAGTACTTC
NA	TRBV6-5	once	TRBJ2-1	CASSWGRSNEQFF	TGTGCCAGCAGTTGGGGGAGGAGCAATGAGCAGTTCTTC
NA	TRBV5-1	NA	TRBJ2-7	CASSWPPDSISYEQYF	TGCGCCAGCAGCTGGCCCCCCGACAGTATCTCCTACGAGCAGTACTTC
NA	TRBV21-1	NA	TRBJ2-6	CASSKALRGTGISSGANVLTF	TGTGCCAGCAGCAAAGCGCTTAGGGGGACAGGGATTTCATCTGGGGCCAACGTCCTGACTTTC
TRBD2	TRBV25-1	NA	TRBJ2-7	CASSGTSGSVDEQYF	TGTGCCAGCAGTGGGACTAGCGGGAGTGTGGACGAGCAGTACTTC
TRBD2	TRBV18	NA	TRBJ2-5	CASSPGTSGRDQETQYF	TGTGCCAGCTCACCCGGGACTAGCGGGAGGGACCAAGAGACCCAGTACTTC
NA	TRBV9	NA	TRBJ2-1	CASSVGGSVGSYNEQFF	TGTGCCAGCAGCGTAGGGGGTAGCGTGGGGTCCTACAATGAGCAGTTCTTC
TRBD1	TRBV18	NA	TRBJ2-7	CASSPGDRAQLYEQYF	TGTGCCAGCTCACCAGGAGACAGGGCGCAACTCTACGAGCAGTACTTC
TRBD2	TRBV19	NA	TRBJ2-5	CASSMRFAGGPAETQYF	TGTGCCAGTAGTATGAGATTTGCGGGAGGGCCGGCGGAGACCCAGTACTTC
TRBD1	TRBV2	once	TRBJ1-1	CASSHGRSTGVTEAFF	TGTGCCAGCAGCCACGGTAGGAGTACAGGGGTTACTGAAGCTTTCTTT
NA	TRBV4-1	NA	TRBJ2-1	CASSPLQADGASLLNEQFF	TGCGCCAGCAGCCCTCTACAGGCCGACGGGGCTAGCCTACTCAATGAGCAGTTCTTC
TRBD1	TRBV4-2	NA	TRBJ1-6	CASTWTGGLNNSPLHF	TGTGCCAGCACCTGGACAGGGGGCCTTAATAATTCACCCCTCCACTTT
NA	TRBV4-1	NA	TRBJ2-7	CASSQGRGPNYEQYF	TGCGCCAGCAGCCAAGGTCGGGGACCAAACTACGAGCAGTACTTC
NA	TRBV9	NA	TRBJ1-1	CASSVSGGHQSTEAFF	TGTGCCAGCAGCGTAAGTGGCGGACACCAGAGCACTGAAGCTTTCTTT
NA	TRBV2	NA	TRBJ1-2	CASSETKLGLYGYTF	TGTGCCAGCAGTGAAACAAAGTTGGGACTTTACGGCTACACCTTC
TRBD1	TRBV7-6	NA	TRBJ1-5	CASSLIQGEQPQHF	TGTGCCAGCAGCCTCATTCAGGGGGAACAGCCCCAGCATTTT
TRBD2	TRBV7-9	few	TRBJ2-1	CASSFSLADYNEQFF	TGTGCCAGCAGCTTTAGTCTAGCGGATTACAATGAGCAGTTCTTC
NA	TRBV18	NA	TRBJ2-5	CASSPPDYKETQYF	TGTGCCAGCTCACCACCGGACTACAAAGAGACCCAGTACTTC
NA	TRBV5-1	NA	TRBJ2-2	CASSLGRSDGELFF	TGCGCCAGCAGCTTGGGTCGGAGCGACGGGGAGCTGTTTTTT
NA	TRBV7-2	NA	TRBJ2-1	CASSLFPGTYYNEQFF	TGTGCCAGCAGCCTTTTTCCCGGGACCTATTACAATGAGCAGTTCTTC
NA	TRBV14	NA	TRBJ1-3	CASSPQRGNTIYF	TGTGCCAGCAGCCCTCAGAGGGGTAACACCATATATTTT
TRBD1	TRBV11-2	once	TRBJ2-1	CASSLGSSQGDEQFF	TGTGCCAGCAGCTTAGGTAGCAGTCAGGGGGATGAGCAGTTCTTC
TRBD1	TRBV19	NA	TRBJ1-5	CASRGGTGGQPQHF	TGTGCCAGTAGGGGTGGGACAGGGGGTCAGCCCCAGCATTTT
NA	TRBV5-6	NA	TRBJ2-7	CASSLEQRIKPYEQYF	TGTGCCAGCAGCTTGGAACAACGGATAAAGCCCTACGAGCAGTACTTC
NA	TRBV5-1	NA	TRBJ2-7	CASSLTGVGYEQYF	TGCGCCAGCAGCTTGACGGGGGTCGGCTACGAGCAGTACTTC
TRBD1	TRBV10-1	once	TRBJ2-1	CASSELGQGAQNEQFF	TGCGCCAGCAGTGAGCTTGGGCAGGGGGCGCAAAATGAGCAGTTCTTC
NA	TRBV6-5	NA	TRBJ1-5	CASRVGVNQPQHF	TGTGCCAGCAGGGTGGGGGTCAATCAGCCCCAGCATTTT
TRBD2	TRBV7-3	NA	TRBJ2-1	CASSLGTSGSTAEQFF	TGTGCCAGCAGCTTGGGGACTAGCGGGAGCACAGCTGAGCAGTTCTTC
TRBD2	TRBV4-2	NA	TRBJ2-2	CASSQDSTSATGELFF	TGTGCCAGCAGCCAAGACTCCACTAGCGCCACCGGGGAGCTGTTTTTT
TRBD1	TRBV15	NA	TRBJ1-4	CATSRSPGQGGLHNEKLFF	TGTGCCACCAGCAGATCTCCGGGACAGGGAGGCTTGCATAATGAAAAACTGTTTTTT
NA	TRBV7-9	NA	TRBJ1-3	CASSLVGSSGNTIYF	TGTGCCAGCAGCTTAGTGGGGTCCTCTGGAAACACCATATATTTT
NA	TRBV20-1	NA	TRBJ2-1	CSAAYNEQFF	TGCAGTGCCGCCTACAATGAGCAGTTCTTC
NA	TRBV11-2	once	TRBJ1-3	CASSLGGSGNTIYF	TGTGCCAGCAGCTTAGGGGGCTCTGGAAACACCATATATTTT
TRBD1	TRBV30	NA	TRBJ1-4	CAWSVEEGATNEKLFF	TGTGCCTGGAGTGTTGAGGAGGGGGCGACTAATGAAAAACTGTTTTTT
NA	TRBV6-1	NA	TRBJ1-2	CASSDIRESRYGYTF	TGTGCCAGCAGTGACATCAGGGAAAGTCGCTATGGCTACACCTTC
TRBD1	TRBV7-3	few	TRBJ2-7	CASSLIRDRQYF	TGTGCCAGCAGCTTGATCCGGGACAGGCAGTACTTC
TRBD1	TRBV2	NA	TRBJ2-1	CASSALGQGAGTSQFF	TGTGCCAGCAGTGCTTTGGGACAGGGGGCGGGGACCTCGCAGTTCTTC
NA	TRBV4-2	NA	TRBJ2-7	CASSQGRNSYEQYF	TGTGCCAGCAGCCAAGGTAGGAATTCCTACGAGCAGTACTTC